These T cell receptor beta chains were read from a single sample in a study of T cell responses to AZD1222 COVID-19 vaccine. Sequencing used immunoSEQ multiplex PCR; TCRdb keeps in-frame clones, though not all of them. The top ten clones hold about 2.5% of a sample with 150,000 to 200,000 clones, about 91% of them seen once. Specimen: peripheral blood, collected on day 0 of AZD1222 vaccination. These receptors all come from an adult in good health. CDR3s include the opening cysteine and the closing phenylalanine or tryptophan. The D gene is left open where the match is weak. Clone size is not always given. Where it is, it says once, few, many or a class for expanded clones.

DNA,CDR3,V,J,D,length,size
TGTGCCAGCAGTTGGAGCCAGGGCGGAAACTATGGCTACACCTTC,CASSWSQGGNYGYTF,TRBV27,TRBJ1-2,-,15,-
TGTGCCATCAGTGAGCAGGGTCAAGCTTTCTTT,CAISEQGQAFF,TRBV10-3,TRBJ1-1,-,11,-
TGTGCCAGCAGTGGTTGGACAGTAACCTACGAGCAGTACTTC,CASSGWTVTYEQYF,TRBV6-2/TRBV6-3,TRBJ2-7,-,14,-
TGTGCCAGCAGCCCGTATGACATAGTGGGTGAAAAACTGTTTTTT,CASSPYDIVGEKLFF,TRBV7-2,TRBJ1-4,-,15,-
TGTGCCAGCAGCTTGGAACAGGGCCGTAGAACCCTCCACTTT,CASSLEQGRRTLHF,TRBV5-4,TRBJ1-6,-,14,-
TGCAGCGTTGAAACGAGGACCGCTAGCACAGATACGCAGTATTTT,CSVETRTASTDTQYF,TRBV29-1,TRBJ2-3,-,15,-
TGTGCCAGCAGCGACCCCTCAGGGTATGGCTACACCTTC,CASSDPSGYGYTF,TRBV7-2,TRBJ1-2,-,13,-
TGTGCCAGCAGCCCAGCCCCGACTACGTTTTCTGAGCAGTTCTTC,CASSPAPTTFSEQFF,TRBV7-2,TRBJ2-1,-,15,once
TGTGCCATCAGTGAGAGTCAGCCCGGCTCCTACGAGCAGTACTTC,CAISESQPGSYEQYF,TRBV10-3,TRBJ2-7,-,15,-
TGTGCCAGCAGTTTGTTAGTGGATACGCAGTATTTT,CASSLLVDTQYF,TRBV12-3/TRBV12-4,TRBJ2-3,-,12,-
TGTGCCAGTAGTATAGTTACAGCTCACACTGAAGCTTTCTTT,CASSIVTAHTEAFF,TRBV19,TRBJ1-1,-,14,-
TGTGCCAGCAGCTCACAGGGCTACGAGCAGTACTTC,CASSSQGYEQYF,TRBV11-2,TRBJ2-7,-,12,-
TGCAGCGTTCGTTCAGTCGATAATTCACCCCTCCACTTT,CSVRSVDNSPLHF,TRBV29-1,TRBJ1-6,-,13,few
TGTGCCAGCAGTTTAATCCCGGGCAATCAGCCCCAGCATTTT,CASSLIPGNQPQHF,TRBV6-6,TRBJ1-5,-,14,-
TGTGCCAGCAGCTTAGGGGACTCCTACGAGCAGTACTTC,CASSLGDSYEQYF,TRBV7-9,TRBJ2-7,-,13,once
TGTGCCAGCAGCTTGTCTAGTCAGGGAGGTACTGAAGCTTTCTTT,CASSLSSQGGTEAFF,TRBV5-4,TRBJ1-1,-,15,-
TGTGCCAGCAGTAGGGGGGCTGAAGCTTTCTTT,CASSRGAEAFF,TRBV2,TRBJ1-1,-,11,-
TGTGCCAGCAGCTTCTCTAGCGGGAGCACAGATACGCAGTATTTT,CASSFSSGSTDTQYF,TRBV3-1/TRBV3-2,TRBJ2-3,TRBD2,15,-
TGTGCCAGCAGCCCCACGGGGGGAAGGTTAGAAAAACTGTTTTTT,CASSPTGGRLEKLFF,TRBV9,TRBJ1-4,-,15,-
TGTGCCACCCTGTGGAGGGAGTCCGGCTACACCTTC,CATLWRESGYTF,TRBV28,TRBJ1-2,-,12,-
TGTGCCTGGAGGGTCCCAGGGCGGGGCACCTACGAGCAGTACTTC,CAWRVPGRGTYEQYF,TRBV30,TRBJ2-7,-,15,-
TGTGCCAGCAGCCAACAAGCTGCGGGTGAGCAGTTCTTC,CASSQQAAGEQFF,TRBV3-1/TRBV3-2,TRBJ2-1,-,13,-
TGTGCCAGCAGTGAAGCGCCAGGGGGGGTCTATGGCTACACCTTC,CASSEAPGGVYGYTF,TRBV6-1,TRBJ1-2,TRBD1,15,-
TGTGCCAGCAGCCGGGACAGGGGAGACGAGCAGTACTTC,CASSRDRGDEQYF,TRBV11-2,TRBJ2-7,TRBD1,13,-
TGTGCCAGCTCACCATTAGGGCTCTACCGGGATACGCAGTATTTT,CASSPLGLYRDTQYF,TRBV18,TRBJ2-3,-,15,-
TGTGCCAGCAGTAAGCAGGGTTTGGGGCAGCCCCAGCATTTT,CASSKQGLGQPQHF,TRBV2,TRBJ1-5,-,14,-
TGTGCCAGCAGCCCCCCTGGGGTTTCGGGAAATTCACCCCTCCACTTT,CASSPPGVSGNSPLHF,TRBV3-1/TRBV3-2,TRBJ1-6,-,16,-
TGTGCCAGCAGCTTGAGACAGGCATGGGATGGCAATCAGCCCCAGCATTTT,CASSLRQAWDGNQPQHF,TRBV7-8,TRBJ1-5,-,17,-
TGTGCCAGCAGTGATCAGGGCCCTTATAATTCACCCCTCCACTTT,CASSDQGPYNSPLHF,TRBV2,TRBJ1-6,-,15,-
TGTGCCATCAGTGAGTCAGAGCTCCTCTGGGGCACAGATACGCAGTATTTT,CAISESELLWGTDTQYF,TRBV10-3,TRBJ2-3,-,17,-
TGTGCCAGCAGTTACGGGATCCCCGGGGAGCTGTTTTTT,CASSYGIPGELFF,TRBV6-5,TRBJ2-2,-,13,-
TGTGCCATCATGGCACCTAACTATGGCTACACCTTC,CAIMAPNYGYTF,TRBV10-3,TRBJ1-2,-,12,-
TGTGCCATCAGGGAGAACAGGGGGTCGGACACCGGGGAGCTGTTTTTT,CAIRENRGSDTGELFF,TRBV10-3,TRBJ2-2,TRBD1,16,-
TGTGCCAGCAGCTTGTCCCCCCAGGGGACAGATACGCAGTATTTT,CASSLSPQGTDTQYF,TRBV9,TRBJ2-3,-,15,-
TGTGCCAGCAGAGATGGGACTAGCGGGATGAGGGGTGAGCAGTTCTTC,CASRDGTSGMRGEQFF,TRBV11-3,TRBJ2-1,TRBD2,16,-
TGTGCCATTTCGCTAGAGTTCTCCTACAATGAGCAGTTCTTC,CAISLEFSYNEQFF,TRBV6-5,TRBJ2-1,-,14,-
TGTGCCAGCAGTTCTTACCCGACAGCGACCTATGGCTACACCTTC,CASSSYPTATYGYTF,TRBV6-5,TRBJ1-2,-,15,-
TGTGCCAGTAGTTTTCAGGGGACGGAGCTTGCTACGCAGTATTTT,CASSFQGTELATQYF,TRBV19,TRBJ2-3,-,15,-
TGTGCCAGCAGCCAGCGGGCGGTGAACACTGAAGCTTTCTTT,CASSQRAVNTEAFF,TRBV3-1/TRBV3-2,TRBJ1-1,-,14,-
TGCGCCAGCAGCTTGGTGGGCGAGCAGTACTTC,CASSLVGEQYF,TRBV5-1,TRBJ2-7,-,11,-
-,CASSFGPGVGNQPQHF,TRBV27,TRBJ1-5,-,16,-
TGTGCCAGCAGCGCGGGACTAGCGGGAACGTACGAGCAGTACTTC,CASSAGLAGTYEQYF,TRBV9,TRBJ2-7,TRBD2,15,-
TGTGCCAGCAGCTCGGGACAGGGGGTCGGTCACTACGAGCAGTACTTC,CASSSGQGVGHYEQYF,TRBV13,TRBJ2-7,TRBD1,16,-
TGTGCCAGCAGCTCAACGCAGAAGGACAGGGAGGACACTGAAGCTTTCTTT,CASSSTQKDREDTEAFF,TRBV7-6,TRBJ1-1,TRBD1,17,-
TGTGCCAGCAGCCAAGGGGACAAAGACTACGAGCAGTACTTC,CASSQGDKDYEQYF,TRBV13,TRBJ2-7,-,14,-
TGTGCCAGCAGCTTAGGGATGGACTATGGCTACACCTTC,CASSLGMDYGYTF,TRBV9,TRBJ1-2,-,13,-
TGCACCAGCAGCCAAGATCGGGCCATACGAGAGACCCAGTACTTC,CTSSQDRAIRETQYF,TRBV1,TRBJ2-5,-,15,-
TGTGCCAGCGGGACGGTAGCCTACGAGCAGTACTTC,CASGTVAYEQYF,TRBV7-9,TRBJ2-7,-,12,-
TGCGCCAGCAGAACCTTCCAGGGGAACACTGAAGCTTTCTTT,CASRTFQGNTEAFF,TRBV10-2,TRBJ1-1,-,14,-
TGTGCCAGCAGCAGGGCGGGCACAGATACGCAGTATTTT,CASSRAGTDTQYF,TRBV7-9,TRBJ2-3,-,13,-
TGCGCCAGCAGCTTGGAAGCGAGAGATACGCAGTATTTT,CASSLEARDTQYF,TRBV5-1,TRBJ2-3,-,13,-